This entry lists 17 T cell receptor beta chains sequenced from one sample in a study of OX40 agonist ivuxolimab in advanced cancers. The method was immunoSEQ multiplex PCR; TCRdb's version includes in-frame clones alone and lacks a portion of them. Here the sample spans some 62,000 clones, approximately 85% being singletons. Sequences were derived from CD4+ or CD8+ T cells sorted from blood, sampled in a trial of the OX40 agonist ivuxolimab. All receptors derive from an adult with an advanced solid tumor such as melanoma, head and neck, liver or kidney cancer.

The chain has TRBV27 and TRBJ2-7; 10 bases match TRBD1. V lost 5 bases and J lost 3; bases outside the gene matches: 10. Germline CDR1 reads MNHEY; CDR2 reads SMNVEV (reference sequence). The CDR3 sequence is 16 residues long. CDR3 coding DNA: TGTGCCAGCAGTCTATACCGGACAGGGGGATACTACGAGCAGTACTTC. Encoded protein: CASSLYRTGGYYEQYF.

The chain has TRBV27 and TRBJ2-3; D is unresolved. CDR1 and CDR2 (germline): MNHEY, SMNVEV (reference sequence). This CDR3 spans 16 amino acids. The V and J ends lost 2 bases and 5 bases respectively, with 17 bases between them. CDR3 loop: CASSLRYLGGKDTQYF. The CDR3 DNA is TGTGCCAGCAGTTTACGGTACCTTGGTGGGAAAGATACGCAGTATTTT.

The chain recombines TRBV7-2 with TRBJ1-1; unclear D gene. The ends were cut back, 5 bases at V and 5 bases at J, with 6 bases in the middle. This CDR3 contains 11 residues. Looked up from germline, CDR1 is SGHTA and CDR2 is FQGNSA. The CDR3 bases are TGTGCCAGCAGCCGGGAGACTGAAGCTTTCTTT. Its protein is CASSRETEAFF.

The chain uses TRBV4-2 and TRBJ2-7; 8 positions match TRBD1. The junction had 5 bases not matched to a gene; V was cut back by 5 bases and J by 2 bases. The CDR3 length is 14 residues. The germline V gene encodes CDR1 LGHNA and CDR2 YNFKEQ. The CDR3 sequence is CASSGTGKAYEQYF. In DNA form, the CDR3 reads TGTGCCAGCAGCGGGACAGGAAAGGCCTACGAGCAGTACTTC.

This CDR3 is CASSPVRYF. Written as DNA, the CDR3 is TGTGCCAGCAGCCCCGTACGCTACTTC. The rearrangement joins TRBV5-8 to TRBJ2-7; D remains unclear. Germline CDR1 reads SGHTS; CDR2 reads YDEGEE. Trimming left V 4 bases short and J 13 bases short, with 9 bases between. The CDR3 runs to 9 residues.

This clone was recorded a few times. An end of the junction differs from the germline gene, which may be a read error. The CDR3 reads CASSRPPRAGF. CDR3 nucleotides: TGTGCCAGCAGCAGGCCCCCCCGGGCGGGGTTC. V gene TRBV2 combines with J gene TRBJ2-7; D might be TRBD2 (6 bases). From germline, CDR1 is SNHLY and CDR2 FYNNEI. The CDR3 is 11 residues long. Combining the CDR3 with reference TRBV2 and TRBJ2-7 gives the whole variable domain EPEVTQTPSHQVTQMGQEVILRCVPISNHLYFYWYRQILGQKVEFLVSFYNNEISEKSEIFDDQFSVERPDGSNFTLKIRSTKLEDSAMYFCASSRPPRAGFGPGTRLTVT.

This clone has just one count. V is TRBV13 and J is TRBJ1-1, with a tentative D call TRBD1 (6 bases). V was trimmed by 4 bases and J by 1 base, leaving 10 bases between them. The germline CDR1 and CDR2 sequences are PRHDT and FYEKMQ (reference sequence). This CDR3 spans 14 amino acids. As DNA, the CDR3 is TGTGCCAGCAGCTCCGACAGGCAGAACACTGAAGCTTTCTTT. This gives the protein CASSSDRQNTEAFF.

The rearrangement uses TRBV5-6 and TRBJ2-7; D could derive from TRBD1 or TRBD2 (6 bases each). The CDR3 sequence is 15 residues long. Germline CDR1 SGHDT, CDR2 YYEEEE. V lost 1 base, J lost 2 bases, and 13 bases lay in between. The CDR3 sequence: CASSLRGLTTYEQYF. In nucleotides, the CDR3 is TGTGCCAGCAGCTTGCGGGGGCTCACTACCTACGAGCAGTACTTC. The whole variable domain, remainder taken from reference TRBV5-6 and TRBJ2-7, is DAGVTQSPTHLIKTRGQQVTLRCSPKSGHDTVSWYQQALGQGPQFIFQYYEEEERQRGNFPDRFSGHQFPNYSSELNVNALLLGDSALYLCASSLRGLTTYEQYFGPGTRLTVT.

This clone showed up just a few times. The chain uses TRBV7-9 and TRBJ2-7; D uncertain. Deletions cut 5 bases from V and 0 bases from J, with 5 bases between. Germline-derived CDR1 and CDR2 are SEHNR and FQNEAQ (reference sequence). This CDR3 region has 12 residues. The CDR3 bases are TGTGCCAGCAGCACCAGCTCCTACGAGCAGTACTTC. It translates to CASSTSSYEQYF.

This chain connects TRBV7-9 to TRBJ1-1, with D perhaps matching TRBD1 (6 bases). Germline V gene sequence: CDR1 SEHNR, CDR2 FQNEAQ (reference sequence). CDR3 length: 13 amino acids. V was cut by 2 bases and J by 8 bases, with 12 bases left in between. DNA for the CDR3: TGTGCCAGCAGCTTACTTGTTAGGGGGGAAGCTTTCTTT. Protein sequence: CASSLLVRGEAFF.

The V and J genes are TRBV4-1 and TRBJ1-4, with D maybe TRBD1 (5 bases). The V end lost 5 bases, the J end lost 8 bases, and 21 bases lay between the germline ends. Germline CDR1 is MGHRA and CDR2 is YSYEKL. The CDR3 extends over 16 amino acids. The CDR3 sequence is CASSASGLEGNEKLFF. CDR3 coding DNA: TGCGCCAGCAGCGCAAGCGGTCTGGAGGGGAACGAAAAACTGTTTTTT.

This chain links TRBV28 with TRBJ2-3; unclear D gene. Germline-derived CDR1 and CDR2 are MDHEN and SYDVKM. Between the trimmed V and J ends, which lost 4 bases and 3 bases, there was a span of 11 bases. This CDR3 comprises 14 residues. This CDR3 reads CASSSFYGTDTQYF. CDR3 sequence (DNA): TGTGCCAGCAGTTCCTTCTATGGGACAGATACGCAGTATTTT.

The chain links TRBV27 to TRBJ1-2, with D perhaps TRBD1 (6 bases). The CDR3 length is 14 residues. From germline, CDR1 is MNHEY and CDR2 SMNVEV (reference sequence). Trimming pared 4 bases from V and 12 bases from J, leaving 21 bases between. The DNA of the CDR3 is TGTGCCAGCAGTTCAAATTACAGGGCACCAGACCACACCTTC. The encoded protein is CASSSNYRAPDHTF.

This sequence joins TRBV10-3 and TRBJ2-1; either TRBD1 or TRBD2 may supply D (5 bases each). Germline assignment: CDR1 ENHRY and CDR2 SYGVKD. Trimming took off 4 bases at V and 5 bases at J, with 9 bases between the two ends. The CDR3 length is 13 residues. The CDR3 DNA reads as TGTGCCATCAGTGGGGGGAAAAACAATGAGCAGTTCTTC. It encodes CAISGGKNNEQFF.

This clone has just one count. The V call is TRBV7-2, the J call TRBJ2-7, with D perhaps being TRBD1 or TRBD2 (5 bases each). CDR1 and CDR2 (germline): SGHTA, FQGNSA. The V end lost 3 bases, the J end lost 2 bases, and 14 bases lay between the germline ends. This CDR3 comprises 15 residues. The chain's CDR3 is CASSFEGNRPYEQYF. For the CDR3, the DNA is TGTGCCAGCAGCTTTGAGGGGAACAGACCCTACGAGCAGTACTTC. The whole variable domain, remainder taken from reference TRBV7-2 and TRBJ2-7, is GAGVSQSPSNKVTEKGKDVELRCDPISGHTALYWYRQSLGQGLEFLIYFQGNSAPDKSGLPSDRFSAERTGGSVSTLTIQRTQQEDSAVYLCASSFEGNRPYEQYFGPGTRLTVT.

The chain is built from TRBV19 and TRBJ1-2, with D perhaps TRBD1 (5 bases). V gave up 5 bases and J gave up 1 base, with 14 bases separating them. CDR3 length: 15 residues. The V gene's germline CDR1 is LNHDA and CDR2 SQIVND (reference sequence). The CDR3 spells CASSPSLGVNYGYTF. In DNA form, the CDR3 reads TGTGCCAGTAGTCCATCCCTGGGGGTTAACTATGGCTACACCTTC.

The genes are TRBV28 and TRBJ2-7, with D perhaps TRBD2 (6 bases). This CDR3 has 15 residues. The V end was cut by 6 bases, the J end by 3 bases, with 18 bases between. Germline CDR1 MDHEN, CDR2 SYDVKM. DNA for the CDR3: TGTGCCAGCAGCTTGCTTCTCGGGGGTTTCTACGAGCAGTACTTC. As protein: CASSLLLGGFYEQYF.